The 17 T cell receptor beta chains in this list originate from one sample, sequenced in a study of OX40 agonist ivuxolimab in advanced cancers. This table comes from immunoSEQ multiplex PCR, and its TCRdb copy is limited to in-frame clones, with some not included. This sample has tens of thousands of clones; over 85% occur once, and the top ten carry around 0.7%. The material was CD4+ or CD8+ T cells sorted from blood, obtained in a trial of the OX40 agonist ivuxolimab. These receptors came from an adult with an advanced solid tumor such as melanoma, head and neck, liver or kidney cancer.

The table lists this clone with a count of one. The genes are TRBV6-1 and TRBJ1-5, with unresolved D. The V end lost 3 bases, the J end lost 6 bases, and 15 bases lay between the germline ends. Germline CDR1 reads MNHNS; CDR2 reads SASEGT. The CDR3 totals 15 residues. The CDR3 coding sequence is TGTGCCAGCAGTGAGTTTGTCAATGGGCCTCAGCCCCAGCATTTT. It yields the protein CASSEFVNGPQPQHF.

DNA for the CDR3: TGTGCCAGTAGTAGGGGGGGGCCTACCTACGAGCAGTACTTC. It specifies CASSRGGPTYEQYF. The chain joins TRBV19 to TRBJ2-7; D is perhaps TRBD2 (7 bases). V shed 4 bases and J shed 2 bases, with 12 bases lying between them. Germline CDR1 and CDR2: LNHDA and SQIVND (reference sequence). The CDR3 has 14 amino acids.

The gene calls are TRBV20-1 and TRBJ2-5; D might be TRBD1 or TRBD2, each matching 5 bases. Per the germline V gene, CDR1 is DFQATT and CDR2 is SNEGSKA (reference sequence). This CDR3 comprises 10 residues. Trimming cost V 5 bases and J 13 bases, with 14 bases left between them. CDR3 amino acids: CSAGTPLAYF. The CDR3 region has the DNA TGCAGTGCTGGGACGCCCCTCGCGTACTTC.

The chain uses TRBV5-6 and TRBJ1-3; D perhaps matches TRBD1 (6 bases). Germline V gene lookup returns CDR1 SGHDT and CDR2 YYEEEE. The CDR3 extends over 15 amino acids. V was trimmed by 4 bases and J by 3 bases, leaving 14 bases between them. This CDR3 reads CASSEYQGRGNTIYF. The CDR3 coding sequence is TGTGCCAGCAGCGAATATCAGGGGCGTGGAAACACCATATATTTT.

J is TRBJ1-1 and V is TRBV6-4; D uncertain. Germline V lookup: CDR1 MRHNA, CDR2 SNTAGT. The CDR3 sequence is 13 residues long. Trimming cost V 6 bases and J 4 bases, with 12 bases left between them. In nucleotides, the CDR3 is TGTGCCAGCAGATCATCGGGTAGCACTGAAGCTTTCTTT. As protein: CASRSSGSTEAFF.

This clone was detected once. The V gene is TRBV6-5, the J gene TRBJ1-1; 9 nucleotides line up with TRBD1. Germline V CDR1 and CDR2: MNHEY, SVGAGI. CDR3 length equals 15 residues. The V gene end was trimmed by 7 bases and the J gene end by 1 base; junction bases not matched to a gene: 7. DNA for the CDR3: TGTGCCAGCACCGACGCACAGGGGGCGAACACTGAAGCTTTCTTT. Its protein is CASTDAQGANTEAFF.

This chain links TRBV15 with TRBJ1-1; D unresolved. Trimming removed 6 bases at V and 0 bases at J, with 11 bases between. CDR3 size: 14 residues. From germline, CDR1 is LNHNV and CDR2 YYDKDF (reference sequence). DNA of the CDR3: TGTGCCACCAGTTATCAGACCATGAACACTGAAGCTTTCTTT. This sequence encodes CATSYQTMNTEAFF.

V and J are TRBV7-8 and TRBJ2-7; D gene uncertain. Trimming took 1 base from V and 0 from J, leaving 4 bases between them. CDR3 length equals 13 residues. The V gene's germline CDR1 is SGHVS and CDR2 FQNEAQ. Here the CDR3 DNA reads TGTGCCAGCAGCTTAGTTCCCTCCTACGAGCAGTACTTC. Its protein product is CASSLVPSYEQYF.

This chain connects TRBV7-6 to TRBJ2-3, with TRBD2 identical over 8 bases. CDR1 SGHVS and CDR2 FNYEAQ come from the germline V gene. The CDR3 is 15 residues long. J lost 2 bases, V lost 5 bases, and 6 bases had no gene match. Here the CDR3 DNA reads TGTGCCAGCAGCCCAGCGGGGGCAATCACAGATACGCAGTATTTT. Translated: CASSPAGAITDTQYF.

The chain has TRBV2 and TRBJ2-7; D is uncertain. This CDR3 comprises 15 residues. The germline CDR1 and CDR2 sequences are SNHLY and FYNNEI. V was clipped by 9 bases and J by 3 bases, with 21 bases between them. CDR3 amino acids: CASPSGQVSFYEQYF. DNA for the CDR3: TGTGCCAGTCCCTCGGGCCAGGTATCATTCTACGAGCAGTACTTC.

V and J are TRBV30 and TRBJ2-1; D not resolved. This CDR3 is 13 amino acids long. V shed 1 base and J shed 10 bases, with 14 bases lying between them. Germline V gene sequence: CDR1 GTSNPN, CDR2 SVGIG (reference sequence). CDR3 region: CAWSAGGGREQFF. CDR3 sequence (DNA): TGTGCCTGGAGTGCGGGCGGCGGCAGGGAGCAGTTCTTC.

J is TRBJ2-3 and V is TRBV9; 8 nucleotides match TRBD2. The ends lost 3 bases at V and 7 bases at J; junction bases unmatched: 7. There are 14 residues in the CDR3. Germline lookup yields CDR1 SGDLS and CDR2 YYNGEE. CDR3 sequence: CASSDPLAANTQYF. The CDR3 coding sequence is TGTGCCAGCAGCGACCCACTAGCGGCGAATACGCAGTATTTT.

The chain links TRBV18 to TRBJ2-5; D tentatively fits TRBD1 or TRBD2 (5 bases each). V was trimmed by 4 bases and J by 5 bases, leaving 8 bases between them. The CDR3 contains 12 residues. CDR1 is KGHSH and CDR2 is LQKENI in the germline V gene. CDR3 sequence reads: CASSQGPETQYF. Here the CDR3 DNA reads TGTGCCAGCTCACAGGGACCGGAGACCCAGTACTTC.

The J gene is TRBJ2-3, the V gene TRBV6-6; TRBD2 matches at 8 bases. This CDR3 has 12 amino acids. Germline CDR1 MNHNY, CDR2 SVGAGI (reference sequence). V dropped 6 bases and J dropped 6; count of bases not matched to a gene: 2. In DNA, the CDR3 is TGTGCCAGCAGCGGCGGGGGGGATACGCAGTATTTT. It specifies CASSGGGDTQYF.

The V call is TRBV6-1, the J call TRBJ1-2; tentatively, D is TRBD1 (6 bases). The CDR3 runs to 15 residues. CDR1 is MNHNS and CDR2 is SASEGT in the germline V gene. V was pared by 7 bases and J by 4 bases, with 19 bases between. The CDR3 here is CASTISVGGSYGYTF. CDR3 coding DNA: TGTGCCAGCACCATTAGCGTCGGGGGCTCCTATGGCTACACCTTC.

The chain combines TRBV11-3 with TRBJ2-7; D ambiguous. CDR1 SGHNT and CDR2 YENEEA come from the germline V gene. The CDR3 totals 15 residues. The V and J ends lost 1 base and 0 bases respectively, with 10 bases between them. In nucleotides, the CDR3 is TGTGCCAGCAGCTTAGCCGGAAACCCCTCCTACGAGCAGTACTTC. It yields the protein CASSLAGNPSYEQYF.

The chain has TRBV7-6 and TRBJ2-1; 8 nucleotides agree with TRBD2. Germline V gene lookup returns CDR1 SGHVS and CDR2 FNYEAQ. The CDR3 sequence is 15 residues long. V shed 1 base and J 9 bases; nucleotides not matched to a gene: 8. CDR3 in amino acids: CASSLVNGGASEQFF. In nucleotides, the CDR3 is TGTGCCAGCAGCTTAGTGAACGGGGGGGCCAGTGAGCAGTTCTTC.